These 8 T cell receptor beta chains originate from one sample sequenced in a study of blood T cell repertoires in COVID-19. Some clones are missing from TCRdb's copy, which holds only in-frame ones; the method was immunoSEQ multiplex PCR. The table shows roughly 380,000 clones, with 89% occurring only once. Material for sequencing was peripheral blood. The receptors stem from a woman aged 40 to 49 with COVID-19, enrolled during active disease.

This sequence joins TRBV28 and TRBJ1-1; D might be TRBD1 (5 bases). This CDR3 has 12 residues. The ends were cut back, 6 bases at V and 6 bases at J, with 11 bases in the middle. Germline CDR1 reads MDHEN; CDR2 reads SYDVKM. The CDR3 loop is CASRPTVAEAFF. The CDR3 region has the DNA TGTGCCAGCAGGCCGACAGTGGCTGAAGCTTTCTTT.

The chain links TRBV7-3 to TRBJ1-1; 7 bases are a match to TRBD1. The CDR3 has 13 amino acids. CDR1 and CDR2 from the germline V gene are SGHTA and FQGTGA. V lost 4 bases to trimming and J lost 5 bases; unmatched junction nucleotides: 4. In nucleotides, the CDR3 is TGTGCCAGCAGCTCACAGGGGTGGACTGAAGCTTTCTTT. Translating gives CASSSQGWTEAFF.

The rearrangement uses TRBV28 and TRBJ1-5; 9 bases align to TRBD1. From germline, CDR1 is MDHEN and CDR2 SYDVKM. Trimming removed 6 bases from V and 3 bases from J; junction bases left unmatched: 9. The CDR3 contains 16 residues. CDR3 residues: CASSSPGQGSNQPQHF. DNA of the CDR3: TGTGCCAGCAGCTCACCGGGACAGGGATCCAATCAGCCCCAGCATTTT.

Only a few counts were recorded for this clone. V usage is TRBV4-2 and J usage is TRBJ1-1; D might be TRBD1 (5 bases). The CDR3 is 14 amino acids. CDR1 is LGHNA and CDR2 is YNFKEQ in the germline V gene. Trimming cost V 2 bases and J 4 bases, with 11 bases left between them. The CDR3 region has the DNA TGTGCCAGCAGCCAACGCCGGGGGTCCACTGAAGCTTTCTTT. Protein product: CASSQRRGSTEAFF.

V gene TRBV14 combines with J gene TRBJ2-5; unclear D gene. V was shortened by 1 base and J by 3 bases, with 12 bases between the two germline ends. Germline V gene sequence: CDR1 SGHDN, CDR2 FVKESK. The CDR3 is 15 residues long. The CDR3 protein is CASSQGLLREETQYF. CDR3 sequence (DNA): TGTGCCAGCAGCCAAGGACTTCTTCGAGAAGAGACCCAGTACTTC.

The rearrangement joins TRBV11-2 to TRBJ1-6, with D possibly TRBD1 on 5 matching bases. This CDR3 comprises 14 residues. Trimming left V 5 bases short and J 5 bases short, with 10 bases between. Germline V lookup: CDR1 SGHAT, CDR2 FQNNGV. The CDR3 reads CASSGSGNNSPLHF. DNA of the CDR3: TGTGCCAGCAGCGGGTCAGGGAATAATTCACCCCTCCACTTT.

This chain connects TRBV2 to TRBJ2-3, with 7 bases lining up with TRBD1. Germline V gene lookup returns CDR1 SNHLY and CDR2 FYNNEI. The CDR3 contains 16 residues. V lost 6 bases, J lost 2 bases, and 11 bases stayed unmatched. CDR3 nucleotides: TGTGCCAGCAGAAACAGGGGTATCCTTTACACAGATACGCAGTATTTT. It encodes CASRNRGILYTDTQYF.

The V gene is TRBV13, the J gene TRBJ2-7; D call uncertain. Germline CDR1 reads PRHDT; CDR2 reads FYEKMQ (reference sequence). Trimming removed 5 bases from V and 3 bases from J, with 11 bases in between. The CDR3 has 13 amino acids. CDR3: CASSGRRSYEQYF. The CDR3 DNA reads TGTGCCAGCAGCGGCCGTAGGAGCTACGAGCAGTACTTC.